This TCR beta chain was identified during a study of cytomegalovirus exposure and HLA in healthy donors. Vbeta (60) and Jbeta (13) primers were used in the PCR. Clones were sequenced by immunoSEQ multiplex PCR, and TCRdb holds only the in-frame ones, with some missing. The profile shows around 74,000 clones, about 80% of them singletons. Germline CDR1 reads SGHTA; CDR2 reads FQGNSA. This CDR3 comprises 16 residues. V was trimmed by 1 base and J by 1 base, leaving 11 bases between them. General study results and limits: For most TCR beta V segments, an earlier analysis put the productive rate at about 90% or about 30% of the time. Sequences of the TCR beta chain were said to predict the HLA-A and HLA-B alleles of most subjects accurately.

Of note for this clone: As yet, its antigen is unknown.

This receptor was identified in a man aged 30 to 45 in good health and CMV-seronegative. This rearrangement joins TRBV7-2 to TRBJ2-1, with D perhaps matching TRBD2 (6 bases). Sequenced input: PBMCs. The CDR3 nucleotides are TGTGCCAGCAGCTTAGAGCCGGGAGTTTCCTACAATGAGCAGTTCTTC. Translation gives CASSLEPGVSYNEQFF.